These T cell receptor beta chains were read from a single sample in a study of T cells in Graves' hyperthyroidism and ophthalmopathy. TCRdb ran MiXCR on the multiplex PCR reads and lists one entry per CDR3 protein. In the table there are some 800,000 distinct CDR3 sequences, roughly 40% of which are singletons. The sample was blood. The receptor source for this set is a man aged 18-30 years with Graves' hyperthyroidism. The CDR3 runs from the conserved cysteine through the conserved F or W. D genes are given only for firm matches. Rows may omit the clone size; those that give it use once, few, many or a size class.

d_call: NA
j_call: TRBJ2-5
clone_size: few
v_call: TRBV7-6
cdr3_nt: TGTGCCAGCAGCTTTATCGCGGGACCGCCAGCGTCTACCCAGTACTTC
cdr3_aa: CASSFIAGPPASTQYF

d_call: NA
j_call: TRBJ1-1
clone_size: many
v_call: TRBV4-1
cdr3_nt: TGCGCCAGCAGCCAAGACGGGTCGACATCTGAAGCTTTCTTT
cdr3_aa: CASSQDGSTSEAFF

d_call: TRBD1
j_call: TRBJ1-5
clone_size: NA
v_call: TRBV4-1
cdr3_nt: TGTGCCAGCAGTCCGGACAGGGTACAGCATTCTCAGCCCCAGCATTTT
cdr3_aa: CASSPDRVQHSQPQHF

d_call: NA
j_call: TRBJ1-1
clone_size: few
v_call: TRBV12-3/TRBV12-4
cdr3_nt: TGTGCCAGCCGGATGGTGGGGAACACTGAAGCTTTCTTT
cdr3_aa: CASRMVGNTEAFF

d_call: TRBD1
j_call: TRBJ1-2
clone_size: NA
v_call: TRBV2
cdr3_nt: TGTGCCAGCAGCACCCAGGGGACAGGCTATGGCTACACCTTC
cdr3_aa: CASSTQGTGYGYTF

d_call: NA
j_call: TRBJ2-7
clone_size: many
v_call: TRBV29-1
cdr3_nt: TGCAGCGTTGAGGGCGAGCAGTACTTC
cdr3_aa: CSVEGEQYF

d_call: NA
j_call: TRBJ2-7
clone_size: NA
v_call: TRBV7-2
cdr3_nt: TGTGCCAGCAGCTCACAGGGGGGGTTCTACGAGCAGTACTTC
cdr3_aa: CASSSQGGFYEQYF

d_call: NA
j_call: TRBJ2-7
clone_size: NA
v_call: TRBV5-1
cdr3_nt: TGCGCCAGCAGCGACCGGCCGAGTATGTCCGGGGACGAGCAGTACTTC
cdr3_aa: CASSDRPSMSGDEQYF

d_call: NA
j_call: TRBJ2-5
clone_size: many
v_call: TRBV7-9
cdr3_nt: TGTGCCAGCAGCTTAGCCCTGCCGGAGAGTACACAAGAGACCCAGTACTTC
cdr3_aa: CASSLALPESTQETQYF

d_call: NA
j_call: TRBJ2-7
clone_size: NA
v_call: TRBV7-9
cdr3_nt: TGTGCCAGCACCGAGACTAGGGTATACGAGCAGTACTTC
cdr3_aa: CASTETRVYEQYF

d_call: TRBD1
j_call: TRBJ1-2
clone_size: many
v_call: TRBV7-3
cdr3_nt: TGTGCCAGCAGCTTAGTGGGACAGGGCGACTATGGCTACACCTTC
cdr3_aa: CASSLVGQGDYGYTF

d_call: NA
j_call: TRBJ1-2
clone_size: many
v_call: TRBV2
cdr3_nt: TGTGCCAGCAGTGGTTATGGCTACACCTTC
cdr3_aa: CASSGYGYTF

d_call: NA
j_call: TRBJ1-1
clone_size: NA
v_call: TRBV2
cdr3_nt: TGTGCCAGCAGTGAAGTGGAGAACACTGAAGCTTTCTTT
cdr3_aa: CASSEVENTEAFF

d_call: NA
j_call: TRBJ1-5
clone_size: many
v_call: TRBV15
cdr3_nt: TGTGCCACCAGCTTGCGGGGAGATAGCAATCAGCCCCAGCATTTT
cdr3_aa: CATSLRGDSNQPQHF

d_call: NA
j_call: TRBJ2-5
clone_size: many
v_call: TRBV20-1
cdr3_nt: TGCAGTGCTAATGAGGCTAGTCAAGAGACCCAGTACTTC
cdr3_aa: CSANEASQETQYF

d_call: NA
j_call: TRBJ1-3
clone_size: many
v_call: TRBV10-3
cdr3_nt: TGTGCCACCCACTCGGGTGGAAGAAACACCATATATTTT
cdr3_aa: CATHSGGRNTIYF

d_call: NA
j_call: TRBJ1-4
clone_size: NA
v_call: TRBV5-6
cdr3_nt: TGTGCCAGCAGCTCGTCACAGGGAACTAATGAAAAACTGTTTTTT
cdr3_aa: CASSSSQGTNEKLFF

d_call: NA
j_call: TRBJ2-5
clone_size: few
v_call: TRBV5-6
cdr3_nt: TGTGCCAGCAGCTCAACCGAACAGGTCTCGGGAGAGACCCAGTACTTC
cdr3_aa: CASSSTEQVSGETQYF

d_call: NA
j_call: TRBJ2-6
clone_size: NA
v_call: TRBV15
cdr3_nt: TGTGCCACCAGCAGTTACGACTCTGGGGCCAACGTCCTGACTTTC
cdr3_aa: CATSSYDSGANVLTF

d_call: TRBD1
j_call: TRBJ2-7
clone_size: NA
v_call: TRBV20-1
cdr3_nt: TGCAGTGCTAACTCCCTCGGACAGGGGAATTACGAGCAGTACTTC
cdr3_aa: CSANSLGQGNYEQYF

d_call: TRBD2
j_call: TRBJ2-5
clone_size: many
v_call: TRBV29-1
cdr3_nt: TGCAGCGTTGAAGTAGGCCTAGCGGGCCTCCAAGAGACCCAGTACTTC
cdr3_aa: CSVEVGLAGLQETQYF

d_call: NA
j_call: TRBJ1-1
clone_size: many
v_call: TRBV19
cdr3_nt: TGTGCCAGTAGTATGGGCAGGGTGAACACTGAAGCTTTCTTT
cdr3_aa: CASSMGRVNTEAFF

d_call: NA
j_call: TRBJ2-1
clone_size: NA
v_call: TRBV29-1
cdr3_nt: TGCAGCGTTGAAGATCGGGGGGAGCAGTTCTTC
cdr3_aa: CSVEDRGEQFF

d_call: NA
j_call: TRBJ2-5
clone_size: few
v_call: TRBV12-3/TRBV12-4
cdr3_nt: TGTGCCAGCTCTCTCACTAGACTCCTAGAGACCCAGTACTTC
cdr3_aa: CASSLTRLLETQYF

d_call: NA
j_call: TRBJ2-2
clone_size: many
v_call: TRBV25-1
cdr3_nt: TGTGCCAGCAGTGACCCGCTTGGGGGCGGCACCGGGGAGCTGTTTTTT
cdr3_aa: CASSDPLGGGTGELFF

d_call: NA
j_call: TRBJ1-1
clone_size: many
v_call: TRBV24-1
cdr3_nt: TGTGCCACCAGTTCCCGGGAGAATGGTGAAGCTTTCTTT
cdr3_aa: CATSSRENGEAFF

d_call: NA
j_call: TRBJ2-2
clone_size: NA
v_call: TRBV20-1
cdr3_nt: TGCAGTGCTCCAGGCCCCCGACCCGGGGAGCTGTTTTTT
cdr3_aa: CSAPGPRPGELFF

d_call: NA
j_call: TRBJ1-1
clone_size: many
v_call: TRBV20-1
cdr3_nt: TGCAGTGCTAGAGATGGGGCCCGGGATGCTGAAGCTTTCTTT
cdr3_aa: CSARDGARDAEAFF

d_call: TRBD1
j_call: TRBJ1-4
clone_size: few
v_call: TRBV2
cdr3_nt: TGTGCCAGCAGTTCAGACAGGGGATATGAAAAACTGTTTTTT
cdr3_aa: CASSSDRGYEKLFF

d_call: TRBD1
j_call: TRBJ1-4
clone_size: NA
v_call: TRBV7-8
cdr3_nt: TGTGCCAGCAGCTGGAGACAGGGCGGTGAAAAACTGTTTTTT
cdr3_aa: CASSWRQGGEKLFF

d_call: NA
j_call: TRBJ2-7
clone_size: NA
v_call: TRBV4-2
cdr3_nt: TGTGCCAGCAGCCAAGGGGACCGCTCCTACGAGCAGTACTTC
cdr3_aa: CASSQGDRSYEQYF

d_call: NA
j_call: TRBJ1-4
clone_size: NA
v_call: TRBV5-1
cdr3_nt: TGCGCCAGCAGCTTGGGAAGTAATGAGGTCGATAAACTGTTTTTT
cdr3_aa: CASSLGSNEVDKLFF

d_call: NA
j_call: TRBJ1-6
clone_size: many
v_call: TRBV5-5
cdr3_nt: TGTGCCAGCAGCTCCTCGGGCAATTCACCCCTCCACTTT
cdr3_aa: CASSSSGNSPLHF